The clone carrying this T cell receptor beta chain was counted many times. From germline, CDR1 is MNHNS and CDR2 SASEGT. The CDR3 is 15 residues long. The germline V and J ends were trimmed by 6 bases and 0 bases, with 14 bases remaining between them. The data originate from a study of shared clonotypes between healthy human individuals. About the research overall: In total, the donors were two women and a few men aged 18 to 49.

Generated by immunoSEQ multiplex PCR, the TCRdb table keeps only in-frame clones and is missing some. The sample has 75,000 to 100,000 clones, roughly half seen once. Recent acute infections and vaccinations were absent in the healthy HIV-negative adult donors. About 100 million PBMCs per unsorted sample were used for genomic DNA. This clonotype originated in a woman between 35 and 50 years old in good health. Some clones in this sample may be carry-over from other donors' samples. The source material was PBMCs. The chain recombines TRBV6-1 with TRBJ1-1, with D perhaps TRBD1 (5 bases). The DNA of the CDR3 is TGTGCCAGCAGGGGCCCCGGGGCAATGAACACTGAAGCTTTCTTT. This translates into CASRGPGAMNTEAFF.